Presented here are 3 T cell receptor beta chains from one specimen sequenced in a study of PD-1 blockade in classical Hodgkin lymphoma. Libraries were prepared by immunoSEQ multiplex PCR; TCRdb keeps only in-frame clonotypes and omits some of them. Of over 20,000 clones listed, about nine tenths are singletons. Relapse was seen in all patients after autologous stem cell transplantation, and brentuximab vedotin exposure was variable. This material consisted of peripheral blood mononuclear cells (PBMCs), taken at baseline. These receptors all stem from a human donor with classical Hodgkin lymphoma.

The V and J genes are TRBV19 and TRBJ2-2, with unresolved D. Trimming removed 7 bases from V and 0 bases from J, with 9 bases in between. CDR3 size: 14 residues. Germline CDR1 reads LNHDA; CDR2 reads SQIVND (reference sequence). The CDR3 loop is CASKSFSNTGELFF. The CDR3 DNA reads TGTGCCAGTAAATCCTTTTCGAACACCGGGGAGCTGTTTTTT.

The CDR3 reads CASSDGRYEQYF. Here the CDR3 DNA reads TGTGCCAGCAGTGACGGACGCTACGAGCAGTACTTC. V gene TRBV6-1 combines with J gene TRBJ2-7; D unclear. The ends were cut back, 3 bases at V and 3 bases at J, with 6 bases in the middle. The germline CDR1 and CDR2 sequences are MNHNS and SASEGT. The CDR3 consists of 12 residues.

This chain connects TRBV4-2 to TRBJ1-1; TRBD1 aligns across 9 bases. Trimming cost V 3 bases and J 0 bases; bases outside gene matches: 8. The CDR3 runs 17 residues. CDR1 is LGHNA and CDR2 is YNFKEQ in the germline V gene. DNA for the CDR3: TGTGCCAGCAGCCAGCCGGGACAGGGCTATGTGAACACTGAAGCTTTCTTT. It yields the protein CASSQPGQGYVNTEAFF.